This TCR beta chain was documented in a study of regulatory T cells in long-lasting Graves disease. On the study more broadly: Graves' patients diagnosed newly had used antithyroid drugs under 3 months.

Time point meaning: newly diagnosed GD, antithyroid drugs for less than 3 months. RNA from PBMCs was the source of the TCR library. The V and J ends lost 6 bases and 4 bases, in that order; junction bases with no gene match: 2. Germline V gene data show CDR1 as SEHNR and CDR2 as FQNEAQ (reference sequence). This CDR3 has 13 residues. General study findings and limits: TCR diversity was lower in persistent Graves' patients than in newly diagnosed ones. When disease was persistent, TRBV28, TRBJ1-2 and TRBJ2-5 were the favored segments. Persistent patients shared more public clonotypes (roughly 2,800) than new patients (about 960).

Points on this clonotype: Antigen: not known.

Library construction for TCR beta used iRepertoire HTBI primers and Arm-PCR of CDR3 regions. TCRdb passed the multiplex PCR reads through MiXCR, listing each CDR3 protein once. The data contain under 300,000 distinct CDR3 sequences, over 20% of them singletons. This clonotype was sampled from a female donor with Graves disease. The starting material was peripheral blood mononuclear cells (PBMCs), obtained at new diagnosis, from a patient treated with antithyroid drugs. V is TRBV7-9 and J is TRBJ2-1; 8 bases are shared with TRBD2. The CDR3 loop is CASRLAEYNEQFF. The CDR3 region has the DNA TGTGCCAGCAGACTAGCGGAATACAATGAGCAGTTCTTC.